The clone carrying this T cell receptor beta chain was seen a handful of times. What it binds is unknown. Each CDR3 protein is one row after TCRdb ran MiXCR on the RACE reads. The data contain 180,000 or so distinct CDR3 sequences, under 30% of them seen just once; the ten biggest clones take up roughly 2.3%. This record belongs to a study of human T cells and chemical hapten exposure. The time point here: patch test 3, about 24 weeks after DPC sensitization. Specified treatment: therapeutic diphenylcyclopropenone sensitization with weekly scalp DPC. General study points: The number of TCRs over 1 in 1000 frequency stayed unchanged after DPC. Donors' alopecia may make their immune response differ from healthy people's.

Trimming stripped 3 bases from V and 1 base from J, with 13 bases between. The CDR3 length is 15 residues. CDR1 and CDR2 from the germline V gene are DFQATT and SNEGSKA (reference sequence). The receptor's source is a woman in her thirties or forties with alopecia areata. Some clones in this sample may be carry-over from other donors' samples. The chain is built from TRBV20-1 and TRBJ2-1; D is possibly TRBD1 or TRBD2 (5 bases each). Source: whole blood, taken in connection with sensitization to the hapten diphenylcyclopropenone (DPC). As DNA, the CDR3 is TGCAGTGCTAGGCATCGAGGGGCTTCCTACAATGAGCAGTTCTTC. Its translation is CSARHRGASYNEQFF.